This TCR beta chain is from a study of T-cell memory formation after mild COVID-19. Study at large: For the most part, TCR clusters were specific to one donor. Study conclusions and caveats: Pre-infection memory showed some responding clones, and this suggested that cross-reactive memory joined. Contracting CD8+ clones were enriched in EMRA, CD4+ mainly in CM and EM.

On this clonotype: Its target is not known.

TCRdb reprocessed the 5' RACE reads with MiXCR, giving one entry per CDR3 protein. The sample records 100,000 to 150,000 distinct CDR3 sequences, more than 15% being singletons. Germline-derived CDR1 and CDR2 are MGHRA and YSYEKL. V was cut by 2 bases and J by 6 bases, with 8 bases left in between. This CDR3 is 13 amino acids long. The specimen sequenced was PBMCs or a T cell subset sorted from them (not recorded which). The origin of this receptor is a man younger than 30 who had mild COVID-19 (a few samples of this study predate the infection). Cell type and time point are not known. This chain uses TRBV4-1 with TRBJ1-5; D might be TRBD1 (5 bases). CDR3 sequence (DNA): TGCGCCAGCAGCCAACAGGGCGGTCAGCCCCAGCATTTT. It is translated as CASSQQGGQPQHF.